This T cell receptor (beta chain) emerged from a study of shared clonotypes between healthy human individuals. Between the trimmed V and J ends, which lost 0 bases and 5 bases, there was a span of 9 bases. Germline V lookup: CDR1 LNHNV, CDR2 YYDKDF (reference sequence). This CDR3 is built from 14 residues. The repertoire was sequenced with immunoSEQ multiplex PCR; TCRdb's copy has only in-frame clones and lacks some. The sample has over 400,000 clones, roughly 95% seen once. Donation came from healthy HIV-negative adults that had no recent acute infections or vaccinations. Splitting the CD4+ cells yielded a CD45RA+ naive subset and a CD45RA-negative memory subset.

The sequence derives from a woman aged 25 to 39 in good health. The chain couples TRBV15 to TRBJ2-3; D is uncertain. Sequenced sample: naive CD4+ T cells sorted from blood. Subset: CD45RA+ positively selected. CDR3 protein: CATSRDPVGDTQYF. CDR3 sequence (DNA): TGTGCCACCAGCAGAGATCCAGTCGGAGATACGCAGTATTTT.